This T cell receptor (beta chain) was identified during a study of shared clonotypes between healthy human individuals (dated by TCRdb to about 2020). The study in broad terms: Three men and a couple of women, aged 18 to 49 years, made up the cohort. To increase sequencing depth and limit assay-specific biases, TCR repertoire library preparation and sequencing were carried out by different laboratories using diverse techniques. To estimate repertoire size and how much clonotype sharing occurs between individuals, the study deeply sequenced the blood TCR repertoires of about 5 healthy adults. Leukapheresis yielded between about 0.94 and 8.9 billion PBMCs per donor. For each donor, CD4 naive and CD4 memory were each given three plates, CD8 naive was given two plates, and CD8 memory was given one plate.

TCR CDR3 regions were amplified from genomic DNA by multiplex PCR using the deep immunoSEQ assay. Extracted genomic DNA from each cell subset was spread evenly across all wells of several immunoSEQ 96-well plates, with each plate serving as a replicate. For sorted subsets, approximately 0.2 ug of genomic DNA, equivalent to 25,000 to 35,000 T cell genomes, went into each replicate PCR. Purified libraries were quantified with a Qubit 3.0 fluorometer, sized on a Bioanalyzer 2100, and re-quantified with the KAPA Library Quantification kit. Every immunoSEQ 96-well plate was sequenced on a separate single-read 150-cycle Illumina NextSeq 550 flow cell. On the authors' methods: The immunoSEQ output contained only junctional sequences without quality scores, so filtering could not match that applied to full-length reads. To assign V/J genes and CDR3, sequences were annotated against IMGT germline references using PyIR, a Python wrapper for IgBLAST v1.9. Reads with weak V/J assignments (E-value above 1e-6), missing CDR3, stop codons, out-of-frame junctions, or ambiguous translated residues were removed. V3J clonotypes were defined as sequences sharing the same inferred V gene, J gene, and CDR3 amino acid sequence. To compute the percentage overlap between repertoires, the number of shared unique clonotypes was divided by the size of the smaller repertoire. RTK rarefaction, the Chao1 estimator, and Recon v2.1 estimates of unobserved clonotypes were used to assess repertoire richness. Generation probabilities for all TCRbeta clonotypes obtained by the gDNA method from several donors were computed using OLGA. What TCRdb holds here is the immuneACCESS table cut down to in-frame rearrangements. Part of the clones is not present; checked against another copy, under half of the missing clones reflect an unresolved V gene, and the others are unexplained. From that table come the V and J calls and clone size; the DNA was used to work out D and trimming. This sample is represented by over a million clones; around 97% of them were singletons. Of the sample, about 1% falls within the top ten clones.

For CDR1 and CDR2, the germline V gene (reference sequence) lists GTSNPN and SVGIG. Trimming leaves V shorter by 2 bases and J shorter by 4 bases, with the junction holding 1 base beyond the gene matches. The CDR3 covers 12 residues, taking in both the cysteine and the phenylalanine. Solely the CDR3 DNA is kept, with 36 bases framed from the first base. Results the study describes overall, beyond this receptor: Higher generation probabilities were observed for clonotypes shared by all four sorted-subset donors than for non-shared clonotypes. Sampling was limited to blood, and TCR repertoires in tissue likely differ from TCR repertoires in blood. Pairwise subsampling indicated that sequencing depth was expected to affect the degree of clonotype sharing among donors. Even with the large sequencing depth, rarefaction of the sorted-subset datasets indicated that sequencing was incomplete. Estimated clonotype richness was generally larger for naive than for memory subsets. The small number of donors limited the genetic and exposure-history diversity represented. Sharing across four donors was observed for roughly 5.4% of naive CD4, over 3% of naive CD8, over 2% of memory CD4, and around 0.44% of memory CD8 clonotypes.

Healthy HIV-negative adults with no recently reported acute infections or vaccinations were included as donors. Every donor was a Caucasian adult residing in Nashville, Tennessee, USA. Magnetic negative selection was used to enrich CD4+ T cells, after which naive cells were positively selected on CD45RA and the negative fraction became the memory subset. Blood was obtained by leukapheresis, after which PBMCs were separated by Ficoll-Histopaque density gradient centrifugation and cryopreserved in liquid nitrogen vapor phase. Analytical flow cytometry was used to check the purity and quantity of every magnetically sorted T cell population. From each sorted fraction, genomic DNA was isolated and quantified by UV absorbance on a Nanodrop 2000c. Comments on this clone: Its antigen specificity is not known. Base qualities are not at hand, and no much larger clone is one base apart. This same CDR3 is encoded by further DNA sequences in the sample.

The chain links TRBV30 with TRBJ2-7, with 8 bases matching TRBD1. The sequence came from a man younger than 45 in good health. Sequencing was done on a sample of naive CD4+ T cells sorted from blood. The cell subset or site label here, explained by the study, means: CD45RA+ positively selected. The DNA sequence follows: TGTGCCTGGAGTCAGGGGGCATACGAGCAGTACTTC. This translates into CAWSQGAYEQYF.